The entry that follows covers one T cell receptor (beta chain) sequence. The antigen is not known. With V trimmed by 6 bases and J by 7 bases, 6 bases remained unmatched. CDR3 length: 13 amino acids. Per germline, CDR1 MNHEY and CDR2 SMNVEV (reference sequence). This specimen comes from a study of cytomegalovirus exposure and HLA in healthy donors. Points from the study as a whole: Common viral pathogens seemed, in a later analysis, to connect with several of the most significant clusters. Cytomegalovirus-associated TCR beta chains were listed, numbering more than 150.

The PCR was carried out with 60 Vbeta primers and 13 Jbeta primers. Per the original methods: A follow-up analysis tallied about 80 million unique TCR beta chains, roughly 11 million shared. Produced via immunoSEQ multiplex PCR; TCRdb's table is partial and in-frame only. D and trimming come from the DNA, and the V and J calls and clone size come from that table. The table includes more than 200,000 clones, roughly 84% detected once. Sequenced material: PBMCs. This sequence originates from a human donor in good health. This rearrangement joins TRBV27 to TRBJ2-1; 7 positions match TRBD2. CDR3 nucleotides: TGTGCCAGCAGGACGGGAGGAGAGAATGAGCAGTTCTTC. It codes for CASRTGGENEQFF.